This T cell receptor (beta chain) was sequenced for a study of blood T cell repertoires in COVID-19. The germline gives CDR1 SGHNT, CDR2 YYREEE (reference sequence). This CDR3 is built from 15 residues. The V gene end was trimmed by 6 bases and the J gene end by 9 bases; junction bases not matched to a gene: 14. Using immunoSEQ multiplex PCR, the repertoire was profiled, and TCRdb retains in-frame clones only, with some absent. Of approximately 350,000 clones in the sample, around nine tenths were seen once. V usage is TRBV5-4 and J usage is TRBJ2-4; the match to TRBD2 covers 8 bases. The specimen was peripheral blood. The receptor comes from a young woman who had recovered from COVID-19. CDR3 DNA: TGTGCCAGCAACCCGGGAGGGCATCCAAATAGCATTCAGTACTTC. It codes for CASNPGGHPNSIQYF.